The clone carrying this T cell receptor beta chain was counted a single time. Trimming removed 6 bases at V and 4 bases at J, with 13 bases between. This CDR3 has 14 residues. Germline assignment: CDR1 SGDLS and CDR2 YYNGEE. The data belong to a study of cytomegalovirus exposure and HLA in healthy donors. The PCR was carried out with 60 Vbeta primers and 13 Jbeta primers. Here immunoSEQ multiplex PCR was the method, and the copy in TCRdb shows in-frame clones only, minus some. The data contain 70,000 to 95,000 clones, more than 75% of them singletons. The V call is TRBV9, the J call TRBJ2-2; D is possibly TRBD1 (7 bases). The TCR comes from a man aged 25-40 years in good health and CMV-seropositive. The sample was PBMCs. The CDR3 coding sequence is TGTGCCAGCACGTCAGGGGGGAGCACCGGGGAGCTGTTTTTT. It yields the protein CASTSGGSTGELFF.